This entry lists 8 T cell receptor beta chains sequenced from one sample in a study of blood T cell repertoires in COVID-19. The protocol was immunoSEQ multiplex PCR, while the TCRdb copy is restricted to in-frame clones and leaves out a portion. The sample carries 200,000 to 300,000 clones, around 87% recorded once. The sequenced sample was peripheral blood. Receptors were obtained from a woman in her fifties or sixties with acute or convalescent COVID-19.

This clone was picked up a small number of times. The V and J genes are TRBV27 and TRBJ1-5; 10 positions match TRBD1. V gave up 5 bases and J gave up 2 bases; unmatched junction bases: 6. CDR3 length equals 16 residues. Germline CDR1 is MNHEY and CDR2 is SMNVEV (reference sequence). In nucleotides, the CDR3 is TGTGCCAGCAGTCCCGAGACAGGGGGCGGCAATCAGCCCCAGCATTTT. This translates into CASSPETGGGNQPQHF.

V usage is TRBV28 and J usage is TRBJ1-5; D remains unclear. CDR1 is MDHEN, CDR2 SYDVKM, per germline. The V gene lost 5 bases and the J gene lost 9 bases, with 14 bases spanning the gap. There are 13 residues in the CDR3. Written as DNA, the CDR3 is TGTGCCAGCAGTAGGACTCTTGGTCGGCCCCAGCATTTT. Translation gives CASSRTLGRPQHF.

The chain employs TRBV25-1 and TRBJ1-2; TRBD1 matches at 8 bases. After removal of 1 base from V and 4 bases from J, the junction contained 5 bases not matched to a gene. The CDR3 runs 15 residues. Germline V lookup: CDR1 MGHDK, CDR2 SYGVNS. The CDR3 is CASSESSGGVYGYTF. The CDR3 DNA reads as TGTGCCAGCAGTGAATCGTCAGGGGGCGTCTATGGCTACACCTTC.

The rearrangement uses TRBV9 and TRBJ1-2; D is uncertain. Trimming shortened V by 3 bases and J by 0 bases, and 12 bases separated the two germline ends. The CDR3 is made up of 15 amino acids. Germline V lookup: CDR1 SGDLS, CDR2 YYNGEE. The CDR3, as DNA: TGTGCCAGCAGCGAGTGGGAGTTAACTAACTATGGCTACACCTTC. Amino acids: CASSEWELTNYGYTF.

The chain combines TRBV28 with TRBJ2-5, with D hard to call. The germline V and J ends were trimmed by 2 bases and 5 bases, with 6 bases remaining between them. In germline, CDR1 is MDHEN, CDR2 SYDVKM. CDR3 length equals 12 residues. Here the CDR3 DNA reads TGTGCCAGCAGTTTAGTCCGTGAGACCCAGTACTTC. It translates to CASSLVRETQYF.

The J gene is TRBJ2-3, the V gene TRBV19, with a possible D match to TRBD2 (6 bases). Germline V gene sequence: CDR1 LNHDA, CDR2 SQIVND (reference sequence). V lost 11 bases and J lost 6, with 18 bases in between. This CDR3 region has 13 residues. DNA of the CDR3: TGTGCCTCCTCCGGGGGAGGCCGCGATACGCAGTATTTT. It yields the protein CASSGGGRDTQYF.

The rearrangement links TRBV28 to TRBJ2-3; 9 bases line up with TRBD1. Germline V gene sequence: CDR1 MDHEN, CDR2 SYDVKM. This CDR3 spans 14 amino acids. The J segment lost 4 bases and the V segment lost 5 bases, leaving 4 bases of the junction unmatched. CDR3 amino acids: CASSQQGAADTQYF. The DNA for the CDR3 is TGTGCCAGCAGTCAACAGGGGGCAGCAGATACGCAGTATTTT.

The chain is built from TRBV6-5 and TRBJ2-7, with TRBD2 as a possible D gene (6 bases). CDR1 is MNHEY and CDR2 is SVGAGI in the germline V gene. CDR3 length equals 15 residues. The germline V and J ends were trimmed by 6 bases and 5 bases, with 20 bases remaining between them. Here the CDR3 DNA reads TGTGCCAGCAGGCCCCTACACGGGAGAATCAACGAGCAGTACTTC. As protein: CASRPLHGRINEQYF.